The clone carrying this T cell receptor (beta chain) was seen more than once but under ten times. This record belongs to a study of identical twins. Germline V gene data show CDR1 as LGHNA and CDR2 as YSLEER. Deletions cut 4 bases from V and 3 bases from J, with 11 bases between. CDR3 length: 14 amino acids. In TCRdb, the 5' RACE reads were re-called with MiXCR into one record per CDR3 protein. The sample records fewer than 900,000 distinct CDR3 sequences, 21% being singletons. The sample was also linked to a second study, of T cells expressing NK-cell markers.

The source of this sequence is a woman aged 18-35 years in good health. Sequencing was carried out using PBMCs. The chain carries TRBV4-3 and TRBJ2-3; TRBD2 is a possible D gene (5 bases). The CDR3 DNA sequence: TGCGCCAGCAGCCTCAAGACGGGAACAGATACGCAGTATTTT. This translates into CASSLKTGTDTQYF.